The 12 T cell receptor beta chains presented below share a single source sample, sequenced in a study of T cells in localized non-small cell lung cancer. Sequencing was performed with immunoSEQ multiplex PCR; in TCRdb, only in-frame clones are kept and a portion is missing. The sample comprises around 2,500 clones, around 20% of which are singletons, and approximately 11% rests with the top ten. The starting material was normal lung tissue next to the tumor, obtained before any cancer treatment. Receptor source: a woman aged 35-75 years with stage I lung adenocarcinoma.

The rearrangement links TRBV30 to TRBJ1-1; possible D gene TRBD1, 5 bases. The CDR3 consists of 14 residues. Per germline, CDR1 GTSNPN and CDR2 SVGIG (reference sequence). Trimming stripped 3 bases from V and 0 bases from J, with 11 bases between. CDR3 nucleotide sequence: TGTGCCTGGAGCGCCCAGGGCATGAACACTGAAGCTTTCTTT. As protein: CAWSAQGMNTEAFF.

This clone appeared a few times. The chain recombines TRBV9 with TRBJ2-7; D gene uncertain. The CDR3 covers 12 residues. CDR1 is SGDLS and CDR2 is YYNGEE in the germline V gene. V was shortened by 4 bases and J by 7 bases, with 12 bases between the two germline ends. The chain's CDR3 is CASSPTPNEQYF. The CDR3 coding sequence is TGTGCCAGCAGCCCCACCCCTAATGAGCAGTACTTC. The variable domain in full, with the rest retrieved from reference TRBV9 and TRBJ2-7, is DSGVTQTPKHLITATGQRVTLRCSPRSGDLSVYWYQQSLDQGLQFLIQYYNGEERAKGNILERFSAQQFPDLHSELNLSSLELGDSALYFCASSPTPNEQYFGPGTRLTVT.

The CDR3 spells CASSPFGQGPYEQYF. For the CDR3, the DNA is TGTGCCAGCTCACCCTTTGGACAGGGGCCCTACGAGCAGTACTTC. This chain uses TRBV18 with TRBJ2-7; 9 bases map to TRBD1. V lost 3 bases and J lost 2; bases outside the gene matches: 5. Germline V CDR1 and CDR2: KGHSH, LQKENI. This CDR3 has 15 residues.

In DNA, the CDR3 is TGTGCCAGCAGCCGCCCCCCGGAAGGCACCGGGGAGCTGTTTTTT. Its protein is CASSRPPEGTGELFF. The rearrangement joins TRBV9 to TRBJ2-2; D is unresolved. The length of the CDR3 is 15 residues. Germline V gene data show CDR1 as SGDLS and CDR2 as YYNGEE. V was trimmed by 4 bases and J by 4 bases, leaving 14 bases between them.

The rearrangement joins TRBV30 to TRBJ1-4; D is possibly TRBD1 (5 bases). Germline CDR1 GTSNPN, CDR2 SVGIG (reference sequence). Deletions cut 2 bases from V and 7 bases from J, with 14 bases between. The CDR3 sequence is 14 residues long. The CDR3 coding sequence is TGTGCCTGGAGTCACCCAAGGGACGTTGAAAAACTGTTTTTT. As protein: CAWSHPRDVEKLFF.

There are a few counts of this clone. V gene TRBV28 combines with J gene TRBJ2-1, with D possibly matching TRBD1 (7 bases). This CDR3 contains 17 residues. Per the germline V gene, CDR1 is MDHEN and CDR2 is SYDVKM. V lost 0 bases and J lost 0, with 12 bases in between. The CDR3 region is CASSLWSGGISYNEQFF. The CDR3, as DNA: TGTGCCAGCAGTTTATGGTCAGGGGGGATCTCCTACAATGAGCAGTTCTTC.

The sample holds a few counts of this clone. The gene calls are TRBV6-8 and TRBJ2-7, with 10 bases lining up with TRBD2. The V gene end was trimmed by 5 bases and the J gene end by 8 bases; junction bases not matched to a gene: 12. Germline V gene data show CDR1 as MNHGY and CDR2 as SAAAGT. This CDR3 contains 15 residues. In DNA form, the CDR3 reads TGTGCCAGCAGTAGATCTAGCGGGAGCCCATTGAAGCAGTACTTC. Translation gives CASSRSSGSPLKQYF.

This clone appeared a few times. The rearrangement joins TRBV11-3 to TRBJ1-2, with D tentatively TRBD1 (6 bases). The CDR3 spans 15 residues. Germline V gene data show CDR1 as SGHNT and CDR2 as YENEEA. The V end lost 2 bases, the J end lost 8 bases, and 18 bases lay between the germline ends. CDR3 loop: CASSLWGGGLGGYTF. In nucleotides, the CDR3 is TGTGCCAGCAGCTTATGGGGAGGGGGGTTAGGCGGCTACACCTTC. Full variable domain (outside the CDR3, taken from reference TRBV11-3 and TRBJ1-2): EAGVVQSPRYKIIEKKQPVAFWCNPISGHNTLYWYLQNLGQGPELLIRYENEEAVDDSQLPKDRFSAERLKGVDSTLKIQPAELGDSAVYLCASSLWGGGLGGYTFGSGTRLTVV.

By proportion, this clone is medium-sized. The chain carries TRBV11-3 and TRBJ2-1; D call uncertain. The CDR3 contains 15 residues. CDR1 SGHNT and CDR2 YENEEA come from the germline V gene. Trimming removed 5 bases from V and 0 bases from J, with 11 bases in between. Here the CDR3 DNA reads TGTGCCAGCAGCCTTGGGCCCAGCTCCTACAATGAGCAGTTCTTC. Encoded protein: CASSLGPSSYNEQFF.

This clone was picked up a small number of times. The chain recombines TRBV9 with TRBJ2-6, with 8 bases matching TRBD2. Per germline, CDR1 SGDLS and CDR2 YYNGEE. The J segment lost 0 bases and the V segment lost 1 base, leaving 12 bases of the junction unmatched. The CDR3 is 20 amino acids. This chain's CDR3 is CASSVNLGGLGVSGANVLTF. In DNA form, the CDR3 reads TGTGCCAGCAGCGTAAATTTAGGGGGACTAGGGGTCTCTGGGGCCAACGTCCTGACTTTC.

The CDR3 spells CSVEGLAYNEQFF. CDR3 nucleotides: TGCAGCGTTGAAGGGCTAGCCTACAATGAGCAGTTCTTC. The chain couples TRBV29-1 to TRBJ2-1; no firm D call. V was cut by 1 base and J by 2 bases, with 6 bases left in between. From germline, CDR1 is SQVTM and CDR2 ANQGSEA. This CDR3 region has 13 residues.

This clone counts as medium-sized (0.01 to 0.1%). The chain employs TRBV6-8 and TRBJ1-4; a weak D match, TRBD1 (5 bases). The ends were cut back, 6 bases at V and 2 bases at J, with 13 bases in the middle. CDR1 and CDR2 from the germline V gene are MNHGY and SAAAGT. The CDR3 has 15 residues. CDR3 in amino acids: CASSRTQGTNEKLFF. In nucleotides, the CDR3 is TGTGCCAGCAGCCGGACCCAGGGCACTAATGAAAAACTGTTTTTT.